This is a list of T cell receptor beta chains from one sample in a study of T cell responses to AZD1222 COVID-19 vaccine. Using immunoSEQ multiplex PCR, the repertoire was profiled, and TCRdb retains in-frame clones only, with some absent. This sample has some 120,000 clones; over 75% occur once, and the top ten carry roughly 6.1%. Material: peripheral blood, obtained 28 days after the second AZD1222 dose. These receptors all stem from an adult who received the AZD1222 COVID-19 vaccine. CDR3s include the opening cysteine and the closing phenylalanine or tryptophan. The order of the fields is clone size, J gene, V gene, D gene, CDR3 DNA, CDR3 protein. A D gene is named only where the DNA matches it firmly. A row's size may be missing; if present it is once, few, many or a size class.

abundance: -
j_gene: TRBJ1-2
v_gene: TRBV15
d_gene: -
CDR3nt: TGTGCCACCAGCAGAGATTTCGGACACGGGGGGGGCTATGGCTACACCTTC
CDR3aa: CATSRDFGHGGGYGYTF

abundance: -
j_gene: TRBJ2-3
v_gene: TRBV5-4
d_gene: -
CDR3nt: TGTGCCAGCAGCTTGGGAGCCTATACGCAGTATTTT
CDR3aa: CASSLGAYTQYF

abundance: -
j_gene: TRBJ2-2
v_gene: TRBV15
d_gene: -
CDR3nt: TGTGCCACCAGCGGTGGGGGTTACACCGGGGAGCTGTTTTTT
CDR3aa: CATSGGGYTGELFF

abundance: -
j_gene: TRBJ2-2
v_gene: TRBV5-1
d_gene: TRBD2
CDR3nt: TGCGCCAGCAGCCCGAGGCAGGGAGGGGACACCGGGGAGCTGTTTTTT
CDR3aa: CASSPRQGGDTGELFF

abundance: -
j_gene: TRBJ1-4
v_gene: TRBV27
d_gene: TRBD1
CDR3nt: TGTGCCAGCACCTCCCTCGGGACAGCTAATGAAAAACTGTTTTTT
CDR3aa: CASTSLGTANEKLFF

abundance: few
j_gene: TRBJ2-1
v_gene: TRBV24-1
d_gene: -
CDR3nt: TGTGCCACCAGTGATTTCACTACCAATGAGCAGTTCTTC
CDR3aa: CATSDFTTNEQFF

abundance: -
j_gene: TRBJ1-2
v_gene: TRBV19
d_gene: -
CDR3nt: TGTGCCCTAAAGGAGGGGCGTAACTATGGCTACACCTTC
CDR3aa: CALKEGRNYGYTF

abundance: -
j_gene: TRBJ2-7
v_gene: TRBV6-6
d_gene: TRBD2
CDR3nt: TGTGCCAGCACGGCGGGAGGGTTCTACGAGCAGTACTTC
CDR3aa: CASTAGGFYEQYF

abundance: -
j_gene: TRBJ2-7
v_gene: TRBV10-3
d_gene: -
CDR3nt: TGTGCCATCAGTAATCCAGGGACCTACGAGCAGTACTTC
CDR3aa: CAISNPGTYEQYF

abundance: -
j_gene: TRBJ2-1
v_gene: TRBV29-1
d_gene: -
CDR3nt: TGCAGCGTTGGGGCTAGCTGGGATGAGCAGTTCTTC
CDR3aa: CSVGASWDEQFF

abundance: -
j_gene: TRBJ2-7
v_gene: TRBV3-1/TRBV3-2
d_gene: TRBD2
CDR3nt: TGTGCCAGCACCCCTAGCGGGGCAACCAACGAGCAGTACTTC
CDR3aa: CASTPSGATNEQYF

abundance: -
j_gene: TRBJ2-1
v_gene: TRBV21-1
d_gene: -
CDR3nt: TGTGCCAGCAGCAGGGGGAGTACGAATGAGCAGTTCTTC
CDR3aa: CASSRGSTNEQFF

abundance: -
j_gene: TRBJ2-7
v_gene: TRBV27
d_gene: -
CDR3nt: TGTGCCAGCAGCCCCCGGAATCTCCACGAGCAGTACTTC
CDR3aa: CASSPRNLHEQYF

abundance: -
j_gene: TRBJ1-5
v_gene: TRBV7-9
d_gene: -
CDR3nt: TGTGCCAGCAGCTTCGGGGAGGAGCCCCAGCATTTT
CDR3aa: CASSFGEEPQHF

abundance: -
j_gene: TRBJ1-5
v_gene: TRBV9
d_gene: -
CDR3nt: TGTGCCAGCAGCGTAGCTAAGGGGGGGTGGCGGCCCCAGCATTTT
CDR3aa: CASSVAKGGWRPQHF

abundance: once
j_gene: TRBJ2-1
v_gene: TRBV19
d_gene: TRBD2
CDR3nt: TGTGCCAGTAGTGGACTAGCGGCCTTCTCCTACAATGAGCAGTTCTTC
CDR3aa: CASSGLAAFSYNEQFF

abundance: -
j_gene: TRBJ1-5
v_gene: TRBV6-5
d_gene: TRBD1
CDR3nt: TGTGCCAGCAGTCGGACAGGGACGGGGGATCAGCCCCAGCATTTT
CDR3aa: CASSRTGTGDQPQHF

abundance: once
j_gene: TRBJ1-4
v_gene: TRBV30
d_gene: -
CDR3nt: TGTGCCTGGAGTTCCCCGTCGGTGGGGCCCCTCGGAAAACTGTTTTTT
CDR3aa: CAWSSPSVGPLGKLFF

abundance: -
j_gene: TRBJ2-1
v_gene: TRBV19
d_gene: -
CDR3nt: TGTGCCAGTAGTAATACGGGAATTTACAATGAGCAGTTCTTC
CDR3aa: CASSNTGIYNEQFF

abundance: -
j_gene: TRBJ1-1
v_gene: TRBV2
d_gene: -
CDR3nt: TGTGCCAGCAATCGACACGCTGAAGCTTTCTTT
CDR3aa: CASNRHAEAFF

abundance: few
j_gene: TRBJ1-2
v_gene: TRBV4-1
d_gene: -
CDR3nt: -
CDR3aa: CASSQAGQGAFGNGYTF

abundance: -
j_gene: TRBJ1-4
v_gene: TRBV5-1
d_gene: TRBD1
CDR3nt: TGCGCCAGCAGCTTCGGACAGGGGGAAAAACTGTTTTTT
CDR3aa: CASSFGQGEKLFF

abundance: -
j_gene: TRBJ1-2
v_gene: TRBV2
d_gene: -
CDR3nt: TGTGCCAGCAAGGGAGACAGATTAGACTATGGCTACACCTTC
CDR3aa: CASKGDRLDYGYTF

abundance: -
j_gene: TRBJ1-5
v_gene: TRBV28
d_gene: -
CDR3nt: TGTGCCAGCAGCAGCCTACTGGGGCCTAATCAGCCCCAGCATTTT
CDR3aa: CASSSLLGPNQPQHF

abundance: -
j_gene: TRBJ1-4
v_gene: TRBV27
d_gene: -
CDR3nt: TGTGCCAGCAGTTCAATTTTGGGGGAAAAACTGTTTTTT
CDR3aa: CASSSILGEKLFF

abundance: once
j_gene: TRBJ2-1
v_gene: TRBV28
d_gene: -
CDR3nt: TGTGCCAGCAGTTTACAGTCAAGGAATGAGCAGTTCTTC
CDR3aa: CASSLQSRNEQFF

abundance: -
j_gene: TRBJ1-1
v_gene: TRBV6-5
d_gene: -
CDR3nt: TGTGCCAGCAGATTACTGCAGGGAAGCACTGAAGCTTTCTTT
CDR3aa: CASRLLQGSTEAFF

abundance: -
j_gene: TRBJ2-6
v_gene: TRBV2
d_gene: -
CDR3nt: TGTGCCAGCAGTGTGGACTATTCTGGGGCCAACGTCCTGACTTTC
CDR3aa: CASSVDYSGANVLTF

abundance: -
j_gene: TRBJ2-5
v_gene: TRBV4-1
d_gene: TRBD2
CDR3nt: TGCGCCAGCAGCCAGGACTCTAGCGGGAGTGGGGCAGAGACCCAGTACTTC
CDR3aa: CASSQDSSGSGAETQYF

abundance: -
j_gene: TRBJ1-5
v_gene: TRBV30
d_gene: -
CDR3nt: TGTGCCTGGAGTGTATATGGTTATAGCAATCAGCCCCAGCATTTT
CDR3aa: CAWSVYGYSNQPQHF

abundance: -
j_gene: TRBJ1-6
v_gene: TRBV2
d_gene: -
CDR3nt: TGTGCCAGCAGTGAAAATAGGCACGATAATTCACCCCTCCACTTT
CDR3aa: CASSENRHDNSPLHF

abundance: -
j_gene: TRBJ1-1
v_gene: TRBV7-9
d_gene: -
CDR3nt: TGTGCCAGCAGCTTAAGACAGGTAGGGACTGAAGCTTTCTTT
CDR3aa: CASSLRQVGTEAFF

abundance: -
j_gene: TRBJ1-2
v_gene: TRBV28
d_gene: -
CDR3nt: TGTGCCAGCAGTGTGGACTTTAACTATGGCTACACCTTC
CDR3aa: CASSVDFNYGYTF

abundance: -
j_gene: TRBJ1-6
v_gene: TRBV19
d_gene: -
CDR3nt: TGTGCCAGTACCCCGGCAGCGAATTCACCCCTCCACTTT
CDR3aa: CASTPAANSPLHF

abundance: -
j_gene: TRBJ2-3
v_gene: TRBV9
d_gene: -
CDR3nt: TGTGCCAGCAGCGTAGGGGTCAGCACAGATACGCAGTATTTT
CDR3aa: CASSVGVSTDTQYF

abundance: -
j_gene: TRBJ1-2
v_gene: TRBV3-1/TRBV3-2
d_gene: -
CDR3nt: TGTGCCAGCAGCTTTTCGACCCGTGGAAATGGCTACACCTTC
CDR3aa: CASSFSTRGNGYTF

abundance: once
j_gene: TRBJ2-7
v_gene: TRBV7-8
d_gene: -
CDR3nt: TGTGCCAGCAGCCCCGGGCCGGGACTCGTCTCCTACGAGCAGTACTTC
CDR3aa: CASSPGPGLVSYEQYF

abundance: -
j_gene: TRBJ1-2
v_gene: TRBV19
d_gene: -
CDR3nt: TGTGCCAGTAAATTGGGGGACTATGGCTACACCTTC
CDR3aa: CASKLGDYGYTF

abundance: -
j_gene: TRBJ1-3
v_gene: TRBV7-2
d_gene: -
CDR3nt: TGTGCCAGCAGCTTACAGCTGGGGGGGGCTGGAAACACCATATATTTT
CDR3aa: CASSLQLGGAGNTIYF

abundance: -
j_gene: TRBJ1-5
v_gene: TRBV5-1
d_gene: -
CDR3nt: TGCGCCAGCAGCTTGGACCCAGATCAGCCCCAGCATTTT
CDR3aa: CASSLDPDQPQHF

abundance: -
j_gene: TRBJ2-7
v_gene: TRBV15
d_gene: -
CDR3nt: TGTGCCACCAGCAGAACCATGTCGGGGACACTCTCCTACGAGCAGTACTTC
CDR3aa: CATSRTMSGTLSYEQYF

abundance: -
j_gene: TRBJ1-3
v_gene: TRBV19
d_gene: TRBD1
CDR3nt: TGTGCCAGTATCGCACAGGGGGTAGGAAACACCATATATTTT
CDR3aa: CASIAQGVGNTIYF

abundance: -
j_gene: TRBJ2-1
v_gene: TRBV7-8
d_gene: -
CDR3nt: TGTGCCAGCAGCTTAGGGGGGCAGCGTAATGAGCAGTTCTTC
CDR3aa: CASSLGGQRNEQFF

abundance: -
j_gene: TRBJ1-6
v_gene: TRBV4-3
d_gene: -
CDR3nt: TGCGCCAGCAGCCAAGACGATCGGCCCGTCCAGAGCTCCTATAATTCACCCCTCCACTTT
CDR3aa: CASSQDDRPVQSSYNSPLHF

abundance: once
j_gene: TRBJ2-7
v_gene: TRBV5-5
d_gene: TRBD1
CDR3nt: TGTGCCAGCAGCCGCGGGACAGGGCAGCCCTACGAGCAGTACTTC
CDR3aa: CASSRGTGQPYEQYF

abundance: -
j_gene: TRBJ2-3
v_gene: TRBV18
d_gene: -
CDR3nt: TGTGCCAGCTCACCATTGGAGGAGTACACAGATACGCAGTATTTT
CDR3aa: CASSPLEEYTDTQYF

abundance: -
j_gene: TRBJ1-2
v_gene: TRBV2
d_gene: TRBD1
CDR3nt: TGTGCCAGCAAGGGGACAGGGAGTGGTGGCTACACCTTC
CDR3aa: CASKGTGSGGYTF

abundance: -
j_gene: TRBJ1-3
v_gene: TRBV5-4
d_gene: -
CDR3nt: TGTGCCAGCAGCCAAAGACAGGCGATCTCTGGAAACACCATATATTTT
CDR3aa: CASSQRQAISGNTIYF

abundance: -
j_gene: TRBJ1-1
v_gene: TRBV19
d_gene: -
CDR3nt: TGTGCCAGTAGTGGGCAAACTGGTGAAGCTTTCTTT
CDR3aa: CASSGQTGEAFF

abundance: -
j_gene: TRBJ1-2
v_gene: TRBV9
d_gene: -
CDR3nt: TGTGCCAGCAGCGTAGGGGCCCCTAGACAGTACCCCTCTAACTATGGCTACACCTTC
CDR3aa: CASSVGAPRQYPSNYGYTF

abundance: -
j_gene: TRBJ1-6
v_gene: TRBV7-2
d_gene: TRBD1
CDR3nt: TGTGCCAGCAGCACGGGACAGATCTATAATTCACCCCTCCACTTT
CDR3aa: CASSTGQIYNSPLHF

abundance: -
j_gene: TRBJ2-5
v_gene: TRBV4-1
d_gene: -
CDR3nt: TGCGCCAGCAGCCAAGGTGTGGGCAGGCAAGAGACCCAGTACTTC
CDR3aa: CASSQGVGRQETQYF

abundance: -
j_gene: TRBJ1-2
v_gene: TRBV6-1
d_gene: TRBD1
CDR3nt: TGTGCCAGCAGTGAAGGGGAACGACACTTAAGACAGGGTGGTGGCTACACCTTC
CDR3aa: CASSEGERHLRQGGGYTF

abundance: once
j_gene: TRBJ1-1
v_gene: TRBV18
d_gene: -
CDR3nt: TGTGCCAGCTCACCACTATCAAAGACAGGGAACACTGAAGCTTTCTTT
CDR3aa: CASSPLSKTGNTEAFF

abundance: -
j_gene: TRBJ1-5
v_gene: TRBV6-1
d_gene: -
CDR3nt: TGTGCCAGCAGTGGTGGATACGGGATCGTCAGCAATCAGCCCCAGCATTTT
CDR3aa: CASSGGYGIVSNQPQHF

abundance: -
j_gene: TRBJ1-2
v_gene: TRBV5-4
d_gene: -
CDR3nt: TGTGCCAGCAGCTTGGATTCAGGGGCGAGAATAACGACCTTC
CDR3aa: CASSLDSGARITTF

abundance: -
j_gene: TRBJ2-2
v_gene: TRBV6-6
d_gene: TRBD2
CDR3nt: TGTGCCAGCAGTCAGGGACTAGCGGGAGCCCTGAACACCGGGGAGCTGTTTTTT
CDR3aa: CASSQGLAGALNTGELFF